A single sample gave rise to the 22 T cell receptor beta chains below, sequenced in a study of blood T cell repertoires in COVID-19. Profiled with immunoSEQ multiplex PCR; TCRdb holds only in-frame clones, not every one. The sample includes 100,000 to 150,000 clones, about 83% seen only once; the top ten take 5.5% to 6.5%. Sequenced: peripheral blood. The receptors derive from an elderly man with active or convalescent COVID-19.

This chain links TRBV30 with TRBJ1-2, with TRBD1 matching 9 bases. J was trimmed by 8 bases and V by 4 bases; bases with no gene match: 8. This CDR3 has 13 residues. From germline, CDR1 is GTSNPN and CDR2 SVGIG (reference sequence). The CDR3 protein is CAWNRDRARGYTF. The CDR3 coding sequence is TGTGCCTGGAACCGGGACAGGGCGCGGGGCTACACCTTC.

The gene calls are TRBV6-5 and TRBJ2-5, with 13 bases matching TRBD2. CDR3 length: 15 residues. V was pared by 7 bases and J by 4 bases, with 6 bases of the junction left unmatched. The germline gives CDR1 MNHEY, CDR2 SVGAGI. This CDR3 reads CASTKLAGGPETQYF. The CDR3 bases are TGTGCCAGCACCAAACTAGCGGGGGGGCCAGAGACCCAGTACTTC.

The J gene is TRBJ2-7, the V gene TRBV12-3 or TRBV12-4; D uncertain. V lost 3 bases and J lost 2, with 2 bases in between. The CDR3 contains 11 residues. The CDR3 DNA follows: TGTGCCAGCAGTTTTACCTACGAGCAGTACTTC. This gives the protein CASSFTYEQYF.

This clone was seen a single time. The CDR3 bases are TGTGCCAGTAGCCAAAGGACTAGCGGGGGCACGGTGGGAGAGACCCAGTACTTC. Residues: CASSQRTSGGTVGETQYF. The rearrangement uses TRBV19 and TRBJ2-5, with TRBD2 identical over 13 bases. The ends lost 6 bases at V and 4 bases at J; junction bases unmatched: 14. Germline-derived CDR1 and CDR2 are LNHDA and SQIVND (reference sequence). There are 18 residues in the CDR3.

J is TRBJ1-2 and V is TRBV3-1 (or the pseudogene TRBV3-2); 8 bases match TRBD1. The germline V gene encodes CDR1 LGHDT and CDR2 YNNKEL (reference sequence). The CDR3 loop spans 14 amino acids. With V trimmed by 4 bases and J by 4 bases, 5 bases remained unmatched. CDR3 in DNA: TGTGCCAGCAGCCGCGGGACAGGAGCCTATGGCTACACCTTC. Its translation: CASSRGTGAYGYTF.

The CDR3 loop reads CASSQAPDQPQHF. Written as DNA, the CDR3 is TGCGCCAGCAGCCAAGCCCCGGATCAGCCCCAGCATTTT. The gene calls are TRBV4-1 and TRBJ1-5; D remains ambiguous. Germline CDR1 reads MGHRA; CDR2 reads YSYEKL. The germline V and J ends were trimmed by 1 base and 5 bases, with 6 bases remaining between them. This CDR3 has 13 amino acids.

This clone is a singleton in its sample. The chain combines TRBV6-6 with TRBJ1-4; no reliable D call. This CDR3 region has 14 residues. Looked up from germline, CDR1 is MNHNY and CDR2 is SVGAGI (reference sequence). The V end lost 6 bases, the J end lost 0 bases, and 8 bases lay between the germline ends. This chain's CDR3 is CASSDGATNEKLFF. In DNA form, the CDR3 reads TGTGCCAGCAGCGACGGAGCAACTAATGAAAAACTGTTTTTT.

Written as DNA, the CDR3 is TGCGCCAGCAGCCCATGGACAGGGGAGAACACTGAAGCTTTCTTT. Encoded protein: CASSPWTGENTEAFF. The chain has TRBV5-1 and TRBJ1-1, with 9 bases identical to TRBD1. The CDR3 covers 15 residues. The germline gives CDR1 SGHRS, CDR2 YFSETQ. The V and J ends lost 4 bases and 1 base, in that order; junction bases with no gene match: 5.

The rearrangement uses TRBV15 and TRBJ1-2; TRBD1 matches 10 bases. The junction had 6 bases not matched to a gene; V was cut back by 0 bases and J by 5 bases. The CDR3 has 16 residues. Germline V gene lookup returns CDR1 LNHNV and CDR2 YYDKDF (reference sequence). CDR3 loop: CATSRELGTGVYGYTF. DNA for the CDR3: TGTGCCACCAGCAGAGAATTAGGGACAGGGGTTTATGGCTACACCTTC.

The chain uses TRBV3-1 (or the pseudogene TRBV3-2) and TRBJ2-3; D gene uncertain. This CDR3 has 13 residues. V shed 4 bases and J shed 4 bases, with 9 bases lying between them. The germline gives CDR1 LGHDT, CDR2 YNNKEL (reference sequence). The CDR3 sequence: CASSRGYPDTQYF. CDR3 in DNA: TGTGCCAGCAGCCGCGGCTACCCAGATACGCAGTATTTT.

The rearrangement uses TRBV5-4 and TRBJ2-1, with 12 bases identical to TRBD2. This CDR3 contains 16 residues. The ends lost 4 bases at V and 8 bases at J; junction bases unmatched: 10. The germline CDR1 and CDR2 sequences are SGHNT and YYREEE (reference sequence). For the CDR3, the DNA is TGTGCCAGCAGCCCCGCCGCTAGCGGGGGGGCCGATGAGCAGTTCTTC. It is translated as CASSPAASGGADEQFF.

The chain joins TRBV5-4 to TRBJ1-4, with a possible D match to TRBD1 (6 bases). CDR3 size: 14 residues. Germline lookup yields CDR1 SGHNT and CDR2 YYREEE (reference sequence). The V end lost 7 bases, the J end lost 0 bases, and 10 bases lay between the germline ends. CDR3 residues: CASADSSTNEKLFF. CDR3 in DNA: TGTGCCAGCGCGGACAGTTCAACTAATGAAAAACTGTTTTTT.

The chain combines TRBV27 with TRBJ1-1, with a tentative D call TRBD1 (5 bases). Germline CDR1 reads MNHEY; CDR2 reads SMNVEV (reference sequence). V gave up 0 bases and J gave up 8 bases, with 10 bases separating them. This CDR3 region has 13 residues. CDR3 region: CASSLSKTEEAFF. CDR3 nucleotide sequence: TGTGCCAGCAGTTTATCGAAGACAGAAGAAGCTTTCTTT.

The chain has TRBV28 and TRBJ1-2; weak D call: TRBD1 (5 bases). V gave up 6 bases and J gave up 4 bases, with 15 bases separating them. The CDR3 sequence is 14 residues long. Germline CDR1 and CDR2: MDHEN and SYDVKM. The CDR3 nucleotides are TGTGCCAGCAGATCCCCGGGGGGGGGCTATGGCTACACCTTC. Protein sequence: CASRSPGGGYGYTF.

The chain is built from TRBV19 and TRBJ1-5, with TRBD1 identical over 8 bases. Losses at the gene ends were 7 bases for V and 2 bases for J; bases not matched to a gene: 4. The CDR3 runs 14 residues. Germline-derived CDR1 and CDR2 are LNHDA and SQIVND (reference sequence). CDR3 DNA sequence: TGTGCCAGTAAGGACAGGGAACGCAATCAGCCCCAGCATTTT. Translation gives CASKDRERNQPQHF.

The V gene is TRBV7-2, the J gene TRBJ2-5, with a possible D match to TRBD2 (6 bases). The CDR3 has 13 amino acids. Between the trimmed V and J ends, which lost 10 bases and 2 bases, there was a span of 14 bases. Germline values: CDR1 SGHTA, CDR2 FQGNSA. The DNA for the CDR3 is TGTGCCATCTCGCCGGCGGGGCAAGAGACCCAGTACTTC. Translating gives CAISPAGQETQYF.

CDR3 sequence (DNA): TGTGCCAGCAGTTTAGAGGTTACCTACGAGCAGTACTTC. Translation gives CASSLEVTYEQYF. The rearrangement uses TRBV28 and TRBJ2-7; no clear D gene. The V end lost 2 bases, the J end lost 2 bases, and 7 bases lay between the germline ends. The CDR3 contains 13 residues. Germline lookup yields CDR1 MDHEN and CDR2 SYDVKM.

V is TRBV6-5 and J is TRBJ1-6; TRBD1 agrees at 8 bases. CDR3 size: 15 residues. The J segment lost 7 bases and the V segment lost 0 bases, leaving 2 bases of the junction unmatched. Per germline, CDR1 MNHEY and CDR2 SVGAGI. The CDR3, as DNA: TGTGCCAGCAGTTACTCGCAGGGGGCGAATTCACCCCTCCACTTT. Its protein is CASSYSQGANSPLHF.

The chain combines TRBV5-1 with TRBJ1-1; D remains unclear. The germline gives CDR1 SGHRS, CDR2 YFSETQ. Between the trimmed V and J ends, which lost 0 bases and 1 base, there was a span of 7 bases. The CDR3 contains 14 residues. CDR3 in DNA: TGCGCCAGCAGCTTGGAAAACAGGAACACTGAAGCTTTCTTT. It is translated as CASSLENRNTEAFF.

This sequence joins TRBV27 and TRBJ1-2, with 7 bases fitting TRBD1. V lost 5 bases and J lost 4; bases outside the gene matches: 4. The CDR3 has 13 residues. Germline V gene sequence: CDR1 MNHEY, CDR2 SMNVEV (reference sequence). The CDR3 protein is CASSPGGSYGYTF. The CDR3 DNA sequence: TGTGCCAGCAGTCCAGGGGGATCCTATGGCTACACCTTC.

This clone was counted between two and nine times. The gene calls are TRBV10-1 and TRBJ2-7, with D perhaps matching TRBD1 (7 bases). The CDR3 loop spans 16 amino acids. The germline V and J ends were trimmed by 0 bases and 2 bases, with 14 bases remaining between them. CDR1 and CDR2 (germline): WNHNN, SYGVQD (reference sequence). The CDR3 sequence is CASSESRPGGTYEQYF. The CDR3 DNA sequence: TGCGCCAGCAGTGAGTCGAGGCCAGGGGGGACCTACGAGCAGTACTTC.

This clone was detected only once. The rearrangement uses TRBV7-2 and TRBJ2-1; D perhaps matches TRBD2 (5 bases). Germline V gene lookup returns CDR1 SGHTA and CDR2 FQGNSA. The CDR3 totals 15 residues. Trimming removed 4 bases at V and 4 bases at J, with 14 bases between. In DNA form, the CDR3 reads TGTGCCAGCAGCTCCCAAGCGGCGATGTACAATGAGCAGTTCTTC. Residues: CASSSQAAMYNEQFF.